One and the same sample provided the 24 T cell receptor beta chains below, sequenced in a study of CD8 T cells in cerebrospinal fluid in Alzheimer's disease (dated by TCRdb to 2019 to 2021). To prepare the library, 10x single-cell sequencing was applied. For sequencing, a NextSeq 550 was employed. TCRdb reprocessed the reads, so every CDR3 protein sequence counts as one entry and DNA is not shown. The record for this sample contains some 770 distinct CDR3 sequences. About 12% of the sample is held by the ten biggest clonotypes. Sequenced material: cerebrospinal fluid. The receptors were sampled from a human donor with Parkinson's disease.

This clonotype is called medium-sized based on its frequency. The chain has TRBV20-1 and TRBJ1-1; the TRBD1 assignment by TCRdb is unverifiable without DNA. The CDR3 has 18 amino acids. In germline, CDR1 is DFQATT, CDR2 SNEGSKA (reference sequence). The CDR3: CSASRFLWTGTGNTEAFF.

According to its frequency, this clonotype is medium-sized. V is TRBV20-1 and J is TRBJ2-2; TCRdb selects TRBD1, and the lack of DNA leaves this call unchecked. From germline, CDR1 is DFQATT and CDR2 SNEGSKA (reference sequence). The CDR3 runs to 16 residues. The CDR3 reads CSARSLGTANTGELFF.

This clonotype is identified as large from frequency. The gene calls are TRBV5-1 and TRBJ2-3; TCRdb selects TRBD2, and the lack of DNA leaves this call unchecked. CDR1 SGHRS and CDR2 YFSETQ come from the germline V gene. The CDR3 has 15 residues. CDR3 sequence reads: CASGRLAGPREAQYF.

This clonotype ranks as medium-sized in terms of frequency. This CDR3 is CASSSGSRTGNTIYF. V is TRBV7-9 and J is TRBJ1-3; no DNA is available, so the TRBD1 call from TCRdb remains unchecked. CDR1 SEHNR and CDR2 FQNEAQ come from the germline V gene (reference sequence). This CDR3 region has 15 residues. Complete variable domain (other parts from reference TRBV7-9 and TRBJ1-3): DTGVSQNPRHKITKRGQNVTFRCDPISEHNRLYWYRQTLGQGPEFLTYFQNEAQLEKSRLLSDRFSAERPKGSFSTLEIQRTEQGDSAMYLCASSSGSRTGNTIYFGEGSWLTVV.

Its frequency marks this clonotype as medium-sized. J is TRBJ1-4 and V is TRBV6-6; the TCRdb call, TRBD1, lacks DNA for checking. Germline V lookup: CDR1 MNHNY, CDR2 SVGAGI (reference sequence). The CDR3 runs 13 residues. The chain's CDR3 is CASKGGLNEKLFF.

This clonotype is called medium-sized based on its frequency. The chain employs TRBV6-2 or TRBV6-3 and TRBJ2-2; the D call from TCRdb, TRBD2, cannot be confirmed without DNA. Germline CDR1 is MNHEY and CDR2 is SVGEGT. There are 16 residues in the CDR3. The CDR3 spells CASSYSAGGNTGELFF.

Considering frequency, this clonotype is medium-sized. V gene TRBV24-1 combines with J gene TRBJ2-1; without DNA, the TCRdb call of TRBD1 cannot be checked. Germline V gene lookup returns CDR1 KGHDR and CDR2 SFDVKD. The CDR3 is made up of 15 amino acids. CDR3 amino acids: CATSDGAGGTNEQFF.

According to its frequency, this clonotype is large (0.1 to 1%). The chain links TRBV7-2 to TRBJ2-5; TCRdb gives TRBD2 as the D gene, but with no DNA this cannot be confirmed. The CDR3 contains 15 residues. Germline V gene data show CDR1 as SGHTA and CDR2 as FQGNSA. CDR3 loop: CASSPNLAGQETQYF.

By frequency, this clonotype is large. V and J are TRBV6-6 and TRBJ1-1; checking the TCRdb D call of TRBD1 is not possible without DNA. This CDR3 comprises 17 residues. Germline V gives CDR1 MNHNY, CDR2 SVGAGI (reference sequence). This chain's CDR3 is CASSYSRTGGFYTEAFF.

Measured by frequency, this clonotype is large (0.1 to 1%). The J gene is TRBJ1-5, the V gene TRBV7-9; TCRdb proposes TRBD1, but this gene call is untestable without DNA. The CDR3 sequence is 14 residues long. Germline V lookup: CDR1 SEHNR, CDR2 FQNEAQ (reference sequence). The CDR3 protein is CASSRGQGNQPQHF.

Its frequency marks this clonotype as medium-sized. The chain links TRBV29-1 to TRBJ1-4; TCRdb picks TRBD1, but there is no DNA to check that call. Germline V gives CDR1 SQVTM, CDR2 ANQGSEA. This CDR3 region has 15 residues. The CDR3 spells CSAAPDGSTNEKLFF.

This clonotype is large by frequency. The rearrangement links TRBV6-2 or TRBV6-3 to TRBJ2-7. Germline values: CDR1 MNHEY, CDR2 SVGEGT. This CDR3 is 14 amino acids long. This CDR3 is CASSYSSGPYEQYF.

Judged by frequency, this clonotype is medium-sized. The V call is TRBV6-5, the J call TRBJ2-1; TCRdb lists TRBD1, though no DNA is available to test this call. This CDR3 region has 16 residues. Germline V gives CDR1 MNHEY, CDR2 SVGAGI. The CDR3 region is CASSYQTGINHNEQFF.

Judged by frequency, this clonotype is medium-sized. The chain couples TRBV25-1 to TRBJ1-1. Germline values: CDR1 MGHDK, CDR2 SYGVNS. The CDR3 covers 13 residues. CDR3: CASSQEGNTEAFF.

This clonotype is identified as large (0.1 to 1%) from frequency. J is TRBJ2-1 and V is TRBV6-2 or TRBV6-3; no DNA is available, so the TRBD2 call from TCRdb remains unchecked. Germline V gene sequence: CDR1 MNHEY, CDR2 SVGEGT. The CDR3 sequence is 13 residues long. This CDR3 reads CACLGGGRDEQFF.

Measured by frequency, this clonotype is medium-sized (0.01 to 0.1%). This chain joins TRBV7-9 and TRBJ2-2; the D gene TCRdb calls, TRBD1, cannot be checked with no DNA. The V gene's germline CDR1 is SEHNR and CDR2 FQNEAQ (reference sequence). This CDR3 is built from 15 residues. CDR3: CASSLLQGVTGELFF.

This clonotype is medium-sized (0.01 to 0.1%) by frequency. The chain carries TRBV5-4 and TRBJ1-2; the D gene TCRdb calls, TRBD1, cannot be checked with no DNA. Germline V gene lookup returns CDR1 SGHNT and CDR2 YYREEE (reference sequence). The CDR3 extends over 14 amino acids. CDR3 loop: CASSSEQGYYGYTF.

Judged by frequency, this clonotype is medium-sized. The chain carries TRBV6-5 and TRBJ1-5; checking the TCRdb D call of TRBD1 is not possible without DNA. CDR3 length: 14 residues. CDR1 and CDR2 from the germline V gene are MNHEY and SVGAGI. The CDR3: CASPPCYSNQPQHF.

Judged by frequency, this clonotype is medium-sized. The chain carries TRBV20-1 and TRBJ2-2; TCRdb's D gene call, TRBD1, goes unchecked for lack of DNA. This CDR3 contains 15 residues. Germline loops: CDR1 DFQATT, CDR2 SNEGSKA (reference sequence). CDR3 amino acids: CSASRSGHYTGELFF.

Measured by frequency, this clonotype is large. The chain is built from TRBV5-5 and TRBJ1-1. This CDR3 contains 14 residues. Germline CDR1 reads SGHKS; CDR2 reads YYEKEE (reference sequence). CDR3 sequence reads: CASSFPFRETEAFF.

By frequency, this clonotype registers large. This rearrangement joins TRBV11-1 to TRBJ2-3; TCRdb picks TRBD1, but there is no DNA to check that call. The germline CDR1 and CDR2 sequences are SGHAT and FQDESV (reference sequence). The CDR3 runs 16 residues. CDR3 loop: CASREGRGARTDTQYF.

By frequency, this clonotype registers large. This rearrangement joins TRBV7-3 to TRBJ2-5; with no DNA, the TCRdb D assignment of TRBD2 cannot be verified. The CDR3 covers 17 residues. The germline CDR1 and CDR2 sequences are SGHTA and FQGTGA. The CDR3 sequence is CASSFGRGSGFQETQYF. Combining the CDR3 with reference TRBV7-3 and TRBJ2-5 gives the whole variable domain GAGVSQTPSNKVTEKGKYVELRCDPISGHTALYWYRQSLGQGPEFLIYFQGTGAADDSGLPNDRFFAVRPEGSVSTLKIQRTERGDSAVYLCASSFGRGSGFQETQYFGPGTRLLVL.

In terms of frequency, this clonotype is large (0.1 to 1%). This rearrangement joins TRBV7-2 to TRBJ2-2. The CDR3 consists of 14 residues. Germline lookup yields CDR1 SGHTA and CDR2 FQGNSA. The CDR3 reads CASSLTLNTGELFF. The whole variable domain, filled in from reference TRBV7-2 and TRBJ2-2, reads GAGVSQSPSNKVTEKGKDVELRCDPISGHTALYWYRQSLGQGLEFLIYFQGNSAPDKSGLPSDRFSAERTGGSVSTLTIQRTQQEDSAVYLCASSLTLNTGELFFGEGSRLTVL.

This clonotype counts as medium-sized by frequency. Here the CDR3 reads CASSIDYSPGQRITGELFF. The chain joins TRBV19 to TRBJ2-2. The CDR3 runs to 19 residues. Germline CDR1 LNHDA, CDR2 SQIVND (reference sequence). Looking up the rest from reference TRBV19 and TRBJ2-2 gives the full variable domain: DGGITQSPKYLFRKEGQNVTLSCEQNLNHDAMYWYRQDPGQGLRLIYYSQIVNDFQKGDIAEGYSVSREKKESFPLTVTSAQKNPTAFYLCASSIDYSPGQRITGELFFGEGSRLTVL.